This TCR beta chain was captured in a study of post-analysis software for immune sequencing data. Study-wide findings and caveats: Those with multiple sclerosis, the patient group, showed significantly lower normalized Chao1 diversity than controls. Higher frequency in patients than in controls was seen for about five TRBV segments, with TRBV5-6, TRBV5-1 and TRBV20-1 among them.

For this clonotype: Antigen: not known.

Prepared libraries of TCR beta cDNA carried unique molecular identifiers. MiXCR, run by TCRdb on the PCR reads, gives a single entry per CDR3 protein. The sample shows a few hundred thousand distinct CDR3 sequences, around 36% of them seen only once. After removal of 4 bases from V and 5 bases from J, the junction contained 6 bases not matched to a gene. The CDR3 spans 14 residues. The germline CDR1 and CDR2 sequences are SGHRS and YFSETQ. The chain carries TRBV5-1 and TRBJ2-4; 7 nucleotides agree with TRBD1. This clonotype originated in a girl aged 2-17 years with multiple sclerosis. Sequenced input: blood. CDR3 sequence reads: CASSADRVENIQYF. CDR3 DNA sequence: TGCGCCAGCAGCGCCGACAGGGTCGAAAACATTCAGTACTTC. Full variable domain (rest looked up from reference TRBV5-1 and TRBJ2-4): KAGVTQTPRYLIKTRGQQVTLSCSPISGHRSVSWYQQTPGQGLQFLFEYFSETQRNKGNFPGRFSGRQFSNSRSEMNVSTLELGDSALYLCASSADRVENIQYFGAGTRLSVL.